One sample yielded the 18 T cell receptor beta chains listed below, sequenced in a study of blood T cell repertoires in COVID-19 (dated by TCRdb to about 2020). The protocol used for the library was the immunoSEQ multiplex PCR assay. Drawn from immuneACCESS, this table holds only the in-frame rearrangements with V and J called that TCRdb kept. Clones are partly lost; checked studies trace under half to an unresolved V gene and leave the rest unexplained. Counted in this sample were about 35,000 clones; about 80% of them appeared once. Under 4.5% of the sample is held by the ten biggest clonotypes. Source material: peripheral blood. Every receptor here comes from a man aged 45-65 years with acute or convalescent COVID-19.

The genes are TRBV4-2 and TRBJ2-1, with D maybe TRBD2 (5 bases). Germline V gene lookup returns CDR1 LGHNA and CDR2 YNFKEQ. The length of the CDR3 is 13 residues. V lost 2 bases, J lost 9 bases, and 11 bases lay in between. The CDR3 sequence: CASSQPLDGEQFF. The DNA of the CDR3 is TGTGCCAGCAGCCAACCACTAGACGGTGAGCAGTTCTTC.

The chain's CDR3 is CASTEGGVAKNIQYF. The CDR3 nucleotides read TGTGCCAGCACTGAGGGAGGGGTGGCCAAAAACATTCAGTACTTC. The chain has TRBV2 and TRBJ2-4; 7 bases match TRBD2. After removal of 7 bases from V and 1 base from J, the junction contained 7 bases not matched to a gene. The CDR3 spans 15 residues. Germline V gives CDR1 SNHLY, CDR2 FYNNEI.

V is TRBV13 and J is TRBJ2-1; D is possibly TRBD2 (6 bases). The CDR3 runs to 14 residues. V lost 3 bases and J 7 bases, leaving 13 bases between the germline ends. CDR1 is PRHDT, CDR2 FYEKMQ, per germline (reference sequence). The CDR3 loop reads CASSFGLGRNEQFF. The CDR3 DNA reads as TGTGCCAGCAGCTTTGGATTAGGGAGGAATGAGCAGTTCTTC. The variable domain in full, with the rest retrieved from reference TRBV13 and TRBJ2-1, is AAGVIQSPRHLIKEKRETATLKCYPIPRHDTVYWYQQGPGQDPQFLISFYEKMQSDKGSIPDRFSAQQFSDYHSELNMSSLELGDSALYFCASSFGLGRNEQFFGPGTRLTVL.

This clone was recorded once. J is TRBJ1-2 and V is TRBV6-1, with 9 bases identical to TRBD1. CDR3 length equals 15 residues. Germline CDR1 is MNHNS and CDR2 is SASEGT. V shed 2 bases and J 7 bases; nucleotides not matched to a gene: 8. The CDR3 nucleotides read TGTGCCAGCAGTGAAACACTACAGGGGGCTCGTGGCTACACCTTC. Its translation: CASSETLQGARGYTF.

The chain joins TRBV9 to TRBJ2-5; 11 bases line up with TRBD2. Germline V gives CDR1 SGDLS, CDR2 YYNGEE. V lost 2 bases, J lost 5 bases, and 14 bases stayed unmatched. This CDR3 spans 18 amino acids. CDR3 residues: CASSVSPSGGTRGETQYF. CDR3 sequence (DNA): TGTGCCAGCAGCGTTAGCCCTAGCGGGGGGACGCGAGGGGAGACCCAGTACTTC.

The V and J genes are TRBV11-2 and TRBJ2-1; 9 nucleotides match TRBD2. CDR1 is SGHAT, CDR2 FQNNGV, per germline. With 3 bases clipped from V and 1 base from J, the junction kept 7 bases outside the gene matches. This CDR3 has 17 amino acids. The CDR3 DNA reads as TGTGCCAGCAGCTTCTTCCATAGCGGGGGATCCTACAATGAGCAGTTCTTC. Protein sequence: CASSFFHSGGSYNEQFF. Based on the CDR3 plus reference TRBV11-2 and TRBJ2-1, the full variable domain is EAGVAQSPRYKIIEKRQSVAFWCNPISGHATLYWYQQILGQGPKLLIQFQNNGVVDDSQLPKDRFSAERLKGVDSTLKIQPAKLEDSAVYLCASSFFHSGGSYNEQFFGPGTRLTVL.

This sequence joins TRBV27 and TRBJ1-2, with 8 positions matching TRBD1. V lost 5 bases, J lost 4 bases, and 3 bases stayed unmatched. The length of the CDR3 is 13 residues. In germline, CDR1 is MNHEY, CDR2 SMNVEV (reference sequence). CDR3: CASSPDRAYGYTF. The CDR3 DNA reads TGTGCCAGCAGTCCGGACAGGGCCTATGGCTACACCTTC.

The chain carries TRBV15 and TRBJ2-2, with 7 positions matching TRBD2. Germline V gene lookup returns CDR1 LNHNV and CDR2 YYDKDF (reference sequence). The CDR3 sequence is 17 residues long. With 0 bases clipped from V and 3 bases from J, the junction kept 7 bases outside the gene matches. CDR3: CATSRDQASGYTGELFF. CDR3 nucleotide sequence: TGTGCCACCAGCAGAGATCAGGCTAGCGGCTACACCGGGGAGCTGTTTTTT.

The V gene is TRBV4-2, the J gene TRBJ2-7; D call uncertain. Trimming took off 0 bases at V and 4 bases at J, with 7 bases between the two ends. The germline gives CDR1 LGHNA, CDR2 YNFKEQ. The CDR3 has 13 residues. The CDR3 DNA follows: TGTGCCAGCAGCCAAGATCGAGGTTACGAGCAGTACTTC. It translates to CASSQDRGYEQYF.

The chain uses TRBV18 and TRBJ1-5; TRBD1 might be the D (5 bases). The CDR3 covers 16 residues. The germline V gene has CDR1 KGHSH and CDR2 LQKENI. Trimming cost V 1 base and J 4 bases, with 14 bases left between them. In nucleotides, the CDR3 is TGTGCCAGCTCACCACAGCTTGTGAAGGGGAATCAGCCCCAGCATTTT. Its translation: CASSPQLVKGNQPQHF.

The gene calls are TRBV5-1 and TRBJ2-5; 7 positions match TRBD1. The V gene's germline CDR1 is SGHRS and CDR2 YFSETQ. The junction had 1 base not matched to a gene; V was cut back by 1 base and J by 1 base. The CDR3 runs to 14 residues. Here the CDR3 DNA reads TGCGCCAGCAGCTTGTCAGGGGGCCAAGAGACCCAGTACTTC. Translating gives CASSLSGGQETQYF. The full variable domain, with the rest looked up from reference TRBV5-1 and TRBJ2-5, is KAGVTQTPRYLIKTRGQQVTLSCSPISGHRSVSWYQQTPGQGLQFLFEYFSETQRNKGNFPGRFSGRQFSNSRSEMNVSTLELGDSALYLCASSLSGGQETQYFGPGTRLLVL.

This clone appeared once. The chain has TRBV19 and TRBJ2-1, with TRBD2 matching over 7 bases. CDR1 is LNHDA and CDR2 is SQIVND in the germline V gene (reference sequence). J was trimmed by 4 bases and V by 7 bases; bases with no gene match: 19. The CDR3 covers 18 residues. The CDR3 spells CASTLSTWRGRAYNEQFF. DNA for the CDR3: TGTGCCAGTACCCTTTCCACGTGGCGTGGGAGGGCTTACAATGAGCAGTTCTTC.

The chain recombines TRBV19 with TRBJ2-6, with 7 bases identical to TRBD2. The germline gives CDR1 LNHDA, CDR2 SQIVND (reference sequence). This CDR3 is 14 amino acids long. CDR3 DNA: TGTGCATGCGGGAGCGCCTCTGGGGCCAACGTCCTGACTTTC. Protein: CACGSASGANVLTF.

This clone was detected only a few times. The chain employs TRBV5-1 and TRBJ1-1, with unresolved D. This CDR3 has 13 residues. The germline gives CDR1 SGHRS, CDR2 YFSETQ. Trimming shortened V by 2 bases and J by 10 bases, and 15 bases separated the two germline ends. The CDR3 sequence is CASSFGAEAGAFF. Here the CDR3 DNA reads TGCGCCAGCAGCTTCGGTGCGGAGGCAGGAGCTTTCTTT.

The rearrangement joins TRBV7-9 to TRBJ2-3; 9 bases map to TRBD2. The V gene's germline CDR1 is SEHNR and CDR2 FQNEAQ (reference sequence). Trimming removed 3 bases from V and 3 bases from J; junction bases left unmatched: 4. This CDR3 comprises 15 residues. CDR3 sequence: CASSLISGRTDTQYF. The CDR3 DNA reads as TGTGCCAGCAGCTTGATTAGCGGGAGAACAGATACGCAGTATTTT.

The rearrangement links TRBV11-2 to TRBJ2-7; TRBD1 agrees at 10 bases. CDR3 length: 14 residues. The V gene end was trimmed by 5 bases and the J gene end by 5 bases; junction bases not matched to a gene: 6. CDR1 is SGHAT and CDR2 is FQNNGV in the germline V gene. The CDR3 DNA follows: TGTGCCAGCAGCACTAGACAGGGGGCAGACGAGCAGTACTTC. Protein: CASSTRQGADEQYF.

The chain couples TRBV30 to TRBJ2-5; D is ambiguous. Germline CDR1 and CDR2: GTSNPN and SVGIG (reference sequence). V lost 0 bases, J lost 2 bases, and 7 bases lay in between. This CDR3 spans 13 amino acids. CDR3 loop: CAWSVDSQETQYF. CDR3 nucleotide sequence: TGTGCCTGGAGTGTCGACTCACAAGAGACCCAGTACTTC.

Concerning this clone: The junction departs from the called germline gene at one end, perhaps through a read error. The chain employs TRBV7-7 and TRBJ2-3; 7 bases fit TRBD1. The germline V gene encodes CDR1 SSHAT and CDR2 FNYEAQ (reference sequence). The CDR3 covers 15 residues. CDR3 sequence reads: CASSPDRDPSYTQYF. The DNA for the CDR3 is TGTGCTAGCAGCCCAGACAGGGACCCCTCCTATACGCAGTATTTT.